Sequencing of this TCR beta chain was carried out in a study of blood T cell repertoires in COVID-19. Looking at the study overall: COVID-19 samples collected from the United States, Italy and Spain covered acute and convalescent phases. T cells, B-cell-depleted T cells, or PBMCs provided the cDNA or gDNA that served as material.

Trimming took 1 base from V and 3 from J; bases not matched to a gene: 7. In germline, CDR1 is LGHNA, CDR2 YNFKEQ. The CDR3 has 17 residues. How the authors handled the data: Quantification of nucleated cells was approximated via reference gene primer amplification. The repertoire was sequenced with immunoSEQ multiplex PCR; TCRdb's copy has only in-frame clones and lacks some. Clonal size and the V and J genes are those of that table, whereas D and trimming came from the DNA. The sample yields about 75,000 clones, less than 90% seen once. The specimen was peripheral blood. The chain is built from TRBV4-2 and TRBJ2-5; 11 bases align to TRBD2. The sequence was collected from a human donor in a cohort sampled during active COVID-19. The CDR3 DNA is TGTGCCAGCAGCCAAGTTTCGGCTAGCGGGGGGAAAGAGACCCAGTACTTC. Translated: CASSQVSASGGKETQYF.